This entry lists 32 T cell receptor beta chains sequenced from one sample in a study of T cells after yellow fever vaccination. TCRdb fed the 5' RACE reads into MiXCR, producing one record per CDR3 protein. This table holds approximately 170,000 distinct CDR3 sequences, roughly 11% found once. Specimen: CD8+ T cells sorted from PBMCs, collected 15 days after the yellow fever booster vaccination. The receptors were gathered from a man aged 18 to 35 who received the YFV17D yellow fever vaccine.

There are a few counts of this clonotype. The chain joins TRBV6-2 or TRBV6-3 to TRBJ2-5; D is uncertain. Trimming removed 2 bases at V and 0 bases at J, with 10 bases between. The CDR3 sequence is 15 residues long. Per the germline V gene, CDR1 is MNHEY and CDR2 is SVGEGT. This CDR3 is CASSYISEYQETQYF. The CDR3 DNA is TGTGCCAGCAGTTACATCTCAGAGTACCAAGAGACCCAGTACTTC.

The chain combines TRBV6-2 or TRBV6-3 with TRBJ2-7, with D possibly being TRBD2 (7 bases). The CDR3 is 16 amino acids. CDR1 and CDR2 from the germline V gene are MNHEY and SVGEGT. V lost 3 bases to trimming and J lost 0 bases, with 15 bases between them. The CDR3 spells CASSYGRGPRSYEQYF. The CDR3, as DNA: TGTGCCAGCAGTTATGGGCGGGGGCCCCGCTCCTACGAGCAGTACTTC.

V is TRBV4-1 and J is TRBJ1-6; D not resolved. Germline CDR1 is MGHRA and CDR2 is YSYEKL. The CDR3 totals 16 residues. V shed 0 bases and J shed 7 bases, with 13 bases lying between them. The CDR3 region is CASSQDRTVWNSPLHF. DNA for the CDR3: TGCGCCAGCAGCCAAGACAGGACGGTATGGAATTCACCCCTCCACTTT.

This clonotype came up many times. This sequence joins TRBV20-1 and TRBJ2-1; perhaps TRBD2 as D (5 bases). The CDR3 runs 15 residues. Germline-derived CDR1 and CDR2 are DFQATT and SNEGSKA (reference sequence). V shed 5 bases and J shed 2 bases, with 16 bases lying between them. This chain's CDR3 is CSARPSHGAYNEQFF. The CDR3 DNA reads TGCAGTGCTCGACCCTCTCACGGGGCCTACAATGAGCAGTTCTTC.

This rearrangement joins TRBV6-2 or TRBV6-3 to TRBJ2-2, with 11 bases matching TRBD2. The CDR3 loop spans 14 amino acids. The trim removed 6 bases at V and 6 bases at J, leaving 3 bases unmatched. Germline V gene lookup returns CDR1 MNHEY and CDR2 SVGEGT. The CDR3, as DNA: TGTGCCAGCAGCCGGGGACTAGCGGCCGGGGAGCTGTTTTTT. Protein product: CASSRGLAAGELFF.

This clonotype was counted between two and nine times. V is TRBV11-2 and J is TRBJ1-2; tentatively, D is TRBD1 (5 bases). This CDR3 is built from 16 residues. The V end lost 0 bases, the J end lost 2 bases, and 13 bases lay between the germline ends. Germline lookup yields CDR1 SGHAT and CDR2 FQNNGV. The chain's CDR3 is CASSLEGWGINYGYTF. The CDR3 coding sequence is TGTGCCAGCAGCTTAGAGGGGTGGGGGATCAACTATGGCTACACCTTC. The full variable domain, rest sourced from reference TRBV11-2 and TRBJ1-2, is EAGVAQSPRYKIIEKRQSVAFWCNPISGHATLYWYQQILGQGPKLLIQFQNNGVVDDSQLPKDRFSAERLKGVDSTLKIQPAKLEDSAVYLCASSLEGWGINYGYTFGSGTRLTVV.

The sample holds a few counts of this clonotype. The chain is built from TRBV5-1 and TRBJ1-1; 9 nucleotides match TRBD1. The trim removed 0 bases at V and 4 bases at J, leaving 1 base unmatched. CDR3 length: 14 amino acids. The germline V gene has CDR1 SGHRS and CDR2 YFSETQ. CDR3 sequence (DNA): TGCGCCAGCAGCTTGGGGGACAGGGCCACTGAAGCTTTCTTT. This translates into CASSLGDRATEAFF. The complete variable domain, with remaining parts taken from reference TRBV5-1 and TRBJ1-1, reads KAGVTQTPRYLIKTRGQQVTLSCSPISGHRSVSWYQQTPGQGLQFLFEYFSETQRNKGNFPGRFSGRQFSNSRSEMNVSTLELGDSALYLCASSLGDRATEAFFGQGTRLTVV.

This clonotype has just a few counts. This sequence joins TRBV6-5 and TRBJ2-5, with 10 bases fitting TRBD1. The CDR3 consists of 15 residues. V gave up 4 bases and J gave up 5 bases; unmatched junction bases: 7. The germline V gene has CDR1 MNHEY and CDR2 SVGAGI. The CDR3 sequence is CASSFGQGVWETQYF. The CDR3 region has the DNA TGTGCCAGCAGTTTCGGACAGGGGGTGTGGGAGACCCAGTACTTC.

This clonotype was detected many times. CDR3 sequence reads: CSAPRATEAFF. In DNA, the CDR3 is TGCAGTGCTCCCCGGGCCACTGAAGCTTTCTTT. V is TRBV20-1 and J is TRBJ1-1, with no clear D. Germline-derived CDR1 and CDR2 are DFQATT and SNEGSKA (reference sequence). V lost 5 bases and J lost 4, with 8 bases in between. The CDR3 extends over 11 amino acids.

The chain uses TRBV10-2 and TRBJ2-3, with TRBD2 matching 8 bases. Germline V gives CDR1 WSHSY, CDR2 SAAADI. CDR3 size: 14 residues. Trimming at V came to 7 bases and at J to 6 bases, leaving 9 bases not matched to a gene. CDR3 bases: TGCGCCAGCACGGGGCGGGGGGCGGTGGATACGCAGTATTTT. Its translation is CASTGRGAVDTQYF.

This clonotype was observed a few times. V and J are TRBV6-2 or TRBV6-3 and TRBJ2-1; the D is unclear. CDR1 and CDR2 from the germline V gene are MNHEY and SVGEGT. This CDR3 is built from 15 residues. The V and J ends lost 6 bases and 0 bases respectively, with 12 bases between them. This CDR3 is CASRYTDSSYNEQFF. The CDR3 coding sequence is TGTGCCAGCAGGTACACAGATAGCTCCTACAATGAGCAGTTCTTC.

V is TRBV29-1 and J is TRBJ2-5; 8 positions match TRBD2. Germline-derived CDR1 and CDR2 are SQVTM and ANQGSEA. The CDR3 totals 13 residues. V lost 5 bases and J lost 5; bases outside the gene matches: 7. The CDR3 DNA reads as TGCAGCGTTCCTCGTCGGGGGGGGGAGACCCAGTACTTC. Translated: CSVPRRGGETQYF.

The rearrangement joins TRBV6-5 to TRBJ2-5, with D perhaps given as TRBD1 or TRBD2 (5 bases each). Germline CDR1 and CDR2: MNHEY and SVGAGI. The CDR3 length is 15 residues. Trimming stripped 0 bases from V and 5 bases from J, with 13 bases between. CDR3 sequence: CASSYSGGDGETQYF. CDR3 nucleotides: TGTGCCAGCAGTTACTCTGGGGGTGACGGGGAGACCCAGTACTTC.

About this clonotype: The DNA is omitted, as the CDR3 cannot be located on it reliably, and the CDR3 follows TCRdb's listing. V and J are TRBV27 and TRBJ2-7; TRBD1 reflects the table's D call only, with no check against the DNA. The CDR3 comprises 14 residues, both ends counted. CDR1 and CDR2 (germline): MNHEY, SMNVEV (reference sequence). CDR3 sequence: CASSFGTGSRWLYF.

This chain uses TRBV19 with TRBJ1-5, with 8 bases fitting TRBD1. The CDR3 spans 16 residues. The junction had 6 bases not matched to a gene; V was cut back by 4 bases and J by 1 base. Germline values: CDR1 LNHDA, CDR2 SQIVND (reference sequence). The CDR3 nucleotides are TGTGCCAGTAGTACCCCAGGGGGCTTAAGCAATCAGCCCCAGCATTTT. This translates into CASSTPGGLSNQPQHF.

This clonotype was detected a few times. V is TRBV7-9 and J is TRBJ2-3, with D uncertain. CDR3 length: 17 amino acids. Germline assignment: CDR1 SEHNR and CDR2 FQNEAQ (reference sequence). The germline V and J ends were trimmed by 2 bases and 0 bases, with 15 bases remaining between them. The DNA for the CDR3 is TGTGCCAGCAGCTTATTGACCTCGGGCCCCAGCACAGATACGCAGTATTTT. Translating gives CASSLLTSGPSTDTQYF.

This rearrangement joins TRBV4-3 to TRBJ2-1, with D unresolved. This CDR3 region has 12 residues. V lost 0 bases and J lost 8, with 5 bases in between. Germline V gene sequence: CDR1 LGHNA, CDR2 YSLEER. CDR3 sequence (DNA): TGCGCCAGCAGCCAAGATAGCCATGAGCAGTTCTTC. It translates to CASSQDSHEQFF.

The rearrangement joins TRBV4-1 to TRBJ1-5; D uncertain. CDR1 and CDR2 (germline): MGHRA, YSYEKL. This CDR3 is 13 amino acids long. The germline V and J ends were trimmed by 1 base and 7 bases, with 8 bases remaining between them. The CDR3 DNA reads TGCGCCAGCAGCCAAGTACACCTGCAGCCCCAGCATTTT. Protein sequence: CASSQVHLQPQHF.

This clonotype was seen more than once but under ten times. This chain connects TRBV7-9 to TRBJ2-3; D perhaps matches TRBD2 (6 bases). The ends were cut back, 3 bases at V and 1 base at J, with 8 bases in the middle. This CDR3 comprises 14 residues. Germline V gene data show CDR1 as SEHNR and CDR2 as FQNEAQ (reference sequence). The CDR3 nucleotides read TGTGCCAGCAGCTTTGCTAGCGGCACAGATACGCAGTATTTT. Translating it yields CASSFASGTDTQYF.

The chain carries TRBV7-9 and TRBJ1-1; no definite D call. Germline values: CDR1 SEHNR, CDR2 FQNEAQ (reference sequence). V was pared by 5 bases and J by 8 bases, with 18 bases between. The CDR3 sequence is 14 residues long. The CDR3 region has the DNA TGTGCCAGCAGCCCTATTGGGGAGTCCAGGGAAGCTTTCTTT. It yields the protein CASSPIGESREAFF.

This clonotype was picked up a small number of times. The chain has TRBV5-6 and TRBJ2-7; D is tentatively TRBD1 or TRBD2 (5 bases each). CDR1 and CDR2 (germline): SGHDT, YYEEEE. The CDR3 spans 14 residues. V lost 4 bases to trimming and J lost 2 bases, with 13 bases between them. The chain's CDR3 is CASSGTMGPYEQYV. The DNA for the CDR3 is TGTGCCAGCAGCGGGACCATGGGGCCCTACGAGCAGTACGTC.

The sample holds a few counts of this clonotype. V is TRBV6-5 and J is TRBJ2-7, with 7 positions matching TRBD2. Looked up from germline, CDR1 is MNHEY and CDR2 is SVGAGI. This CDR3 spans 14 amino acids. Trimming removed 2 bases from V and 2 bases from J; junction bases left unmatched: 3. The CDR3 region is CASSYDSGAYEQYF. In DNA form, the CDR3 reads TGTGCCAGCAGTTACGACAGCGGGGCCTACGAGCAGTACTTC.

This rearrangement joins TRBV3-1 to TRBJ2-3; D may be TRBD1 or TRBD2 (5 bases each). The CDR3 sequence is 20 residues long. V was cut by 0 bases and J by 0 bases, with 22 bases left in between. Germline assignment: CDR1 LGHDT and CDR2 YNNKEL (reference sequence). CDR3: CASSQEGIGERVSSTDTQYF. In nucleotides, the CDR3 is TGTGCCAGCAGCCAAGAAGGTATAGGGGAGCGAGTTTCTAGCACAGATACGCAGTATTTT.

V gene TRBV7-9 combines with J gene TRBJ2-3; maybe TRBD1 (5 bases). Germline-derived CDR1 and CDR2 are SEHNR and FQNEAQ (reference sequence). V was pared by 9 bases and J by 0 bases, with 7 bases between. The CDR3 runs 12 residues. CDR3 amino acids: CASGASTDTQYF. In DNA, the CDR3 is TGTGCCAGTGGGGCTAGCACAGATACGCAGTATTTT.

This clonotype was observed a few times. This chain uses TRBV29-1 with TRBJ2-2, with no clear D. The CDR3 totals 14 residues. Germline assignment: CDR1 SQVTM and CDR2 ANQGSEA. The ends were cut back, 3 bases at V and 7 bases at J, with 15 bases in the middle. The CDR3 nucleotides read TGCAGCGTTGAGGGAAGGGCGACCAGCGGGGAGCTGTTTTTT. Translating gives CSVEGRATSGELFF.

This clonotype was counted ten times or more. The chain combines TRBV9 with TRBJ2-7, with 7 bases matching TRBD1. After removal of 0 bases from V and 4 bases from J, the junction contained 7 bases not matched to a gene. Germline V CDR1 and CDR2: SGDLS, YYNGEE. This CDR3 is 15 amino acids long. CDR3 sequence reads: CASSVGFGTAYEQYF. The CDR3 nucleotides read TGTGCCAGCAGCGTAGGTTTCGGGACAGCGTACGAGCAGTACTTC.

CDR3: CASSLTDQEQYV. CDR3 nucleotide sequence: TGTGCCAGCAGCTTGACAGATCAGGAGCAGTACGTC. The V gene is TRBV7-9, the J gene TRBJ2-7, with D maybe TRBD1 (5 bases). Germline V gene data show CDR1 as SEHNR and CDR2 as FQNEAQ (reference sequence). V lost 3 bases and J 7 bases, leaving 10 bases between the germline ends. The CDR3 is made up of 12 amino acids.

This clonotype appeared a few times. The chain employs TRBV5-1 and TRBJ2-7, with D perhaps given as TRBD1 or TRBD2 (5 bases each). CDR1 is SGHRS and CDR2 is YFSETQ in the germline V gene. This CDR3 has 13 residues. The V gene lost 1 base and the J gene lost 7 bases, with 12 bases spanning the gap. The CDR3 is CASSLYGDREQYF. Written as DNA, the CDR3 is TGCGCCAGCAGCTTGTACGGGGACCGGGAGCAGTACTTC.

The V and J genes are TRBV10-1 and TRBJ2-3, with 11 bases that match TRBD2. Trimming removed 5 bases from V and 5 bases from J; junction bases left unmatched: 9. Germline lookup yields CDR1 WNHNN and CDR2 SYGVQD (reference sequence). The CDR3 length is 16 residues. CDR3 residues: CASSRASGGHLDTQYF. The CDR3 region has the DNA TGCGCCAGCAGTAGGGCTAGCGGGGGGCATTTAGATACGCAGTATTTT.

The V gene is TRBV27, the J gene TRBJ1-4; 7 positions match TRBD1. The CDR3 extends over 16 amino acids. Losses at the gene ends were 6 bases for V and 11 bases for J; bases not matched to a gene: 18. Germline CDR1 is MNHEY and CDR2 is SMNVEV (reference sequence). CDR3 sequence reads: CASSLPPGRRDSKLFF. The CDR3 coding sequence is TGTGCCAGCAGCCTACCACCGGGGAGGAGGGACAGTAAACTGTTTTTT.

The CDR3 nucleotides read TGTGCCAGCAGCGTAGGTACACTCTCCTACGAGCAGTACTTC. It codes for CASSVGTLSYEQYF. The chain carries TRBV9 and TRBJ2-7; D remains ambiguous. CDR3 size: 14 residues. V was trimmed by 0 bases and J by 0 bases, leaving 7 bases between them. Germline V lookup: CDR1 SGDLS, CDR2 YYNGEE. Together with reference TRBV9 and TRBJ2-7, the CDR3 gives the full variable domain: DSGVTQTPKHLITATGQRVTLRCSPRSGDLSVYWYQQSLDQGLQFLIQYYNGEERAKGNILERFSAQQFPDLHSELNLSSLELGDSALYFCASSVGTLSYEQYFGPGTRLTVT.

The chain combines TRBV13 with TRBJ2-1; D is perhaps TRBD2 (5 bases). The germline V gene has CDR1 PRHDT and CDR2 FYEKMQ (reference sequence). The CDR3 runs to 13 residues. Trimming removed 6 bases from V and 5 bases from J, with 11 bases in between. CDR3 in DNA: TGTGCCAGCAGTCGAGCGGATAACAATGAGCAGTTCTTC. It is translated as CASSRADNNEQFF.